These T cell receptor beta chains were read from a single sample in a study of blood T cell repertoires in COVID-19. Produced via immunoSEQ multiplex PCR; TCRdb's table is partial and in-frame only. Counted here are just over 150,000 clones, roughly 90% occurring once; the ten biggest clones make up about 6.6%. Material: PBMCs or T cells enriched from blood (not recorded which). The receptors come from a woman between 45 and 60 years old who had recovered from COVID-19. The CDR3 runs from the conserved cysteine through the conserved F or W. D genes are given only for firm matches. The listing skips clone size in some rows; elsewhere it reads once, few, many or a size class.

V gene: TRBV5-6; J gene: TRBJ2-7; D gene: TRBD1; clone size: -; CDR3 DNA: TGTGCCAGCAGCGTAGCGTTGGGGCAGGGGGCTGGCGAGCAGTACTTC; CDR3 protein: CASSVALGQGAGEQYF
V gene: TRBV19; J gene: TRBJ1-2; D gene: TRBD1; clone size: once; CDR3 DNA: TGTGCCAGTACCACGACAGGGCCTAACTATGGCTACACCTTC; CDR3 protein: CASTTTGPNYGYTF
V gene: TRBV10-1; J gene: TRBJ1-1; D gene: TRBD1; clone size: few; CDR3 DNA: TGCGCCAGCAGGGGGACAGATACTGAAGCTTTCTTT; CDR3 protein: CASRGTDTEAFF
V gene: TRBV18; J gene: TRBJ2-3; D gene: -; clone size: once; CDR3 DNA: TGTGCCAGCTCACCAATTTCCCAGGGGCGTCGAAATCCCACAGATACGCAGTATTTT; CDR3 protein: CASSPISQGRRNPTDTQYF
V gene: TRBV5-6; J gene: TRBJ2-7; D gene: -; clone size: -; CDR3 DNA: TGTGCCAGCAGCTTGGCAGGGTCCTACGAGCAGTACTTC; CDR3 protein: CASSLAGSYEQYF
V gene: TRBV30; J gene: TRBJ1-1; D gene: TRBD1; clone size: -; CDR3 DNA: TGTGCCTGGAGTGTTGGGACAGCCACTGAAGCTTTCTTT; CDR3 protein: CAWSVGTATEAFF
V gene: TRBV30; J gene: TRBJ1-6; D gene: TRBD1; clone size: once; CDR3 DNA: TGTGCCTGGAGAAATGGGCAAAGGGGGCAGGTCGGCTCCTATAATTCACCCCTCCACTTT; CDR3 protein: CAWRNGQRGQVGSYNSPLHF
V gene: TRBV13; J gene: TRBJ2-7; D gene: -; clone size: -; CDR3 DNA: TGTGCCAGCAGCTTCGGCGGATCCTCCTACGAGCAGTACTTC; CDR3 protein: CASSFGGSSYEQYF
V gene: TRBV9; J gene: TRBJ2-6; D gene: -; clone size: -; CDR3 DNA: TGTGCCAGCAGAGCGTCATCCTCTGGGGCCAACGTCCTGACTTTC; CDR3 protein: CASRASSSGANVLTF
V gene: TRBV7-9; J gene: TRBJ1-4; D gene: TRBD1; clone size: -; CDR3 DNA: TGTGCCAGCAGCCCCGGGACAGGGAGTGAAAAACTGTTTTTT; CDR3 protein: CASSPGTGSEKLFF
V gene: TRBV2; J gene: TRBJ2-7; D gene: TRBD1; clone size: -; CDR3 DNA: TGTGCCAGCAGGGAGACAGGGACCTACGAGCAGTACTTC; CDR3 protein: CASRETGTYEQYF
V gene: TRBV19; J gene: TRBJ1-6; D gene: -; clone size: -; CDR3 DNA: TGTGCCAGTAGTCCGGGACACGTTGTAAAGAGCTCCTATAATTCACCCCTCCACTTT; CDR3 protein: CASSPGHVVKSSYNSPLHF
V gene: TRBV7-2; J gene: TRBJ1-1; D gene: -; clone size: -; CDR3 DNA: TGTGCCAGCAGCTTAGGGGCAGGTCCTGAAGCTTTCTTT; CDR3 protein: CASSLGAGPEAFF
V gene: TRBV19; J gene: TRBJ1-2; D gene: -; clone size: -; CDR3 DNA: TGTGCCAGTAGCCCGAACTATGGCTACACCTTC; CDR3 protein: CASSPNYGYTF
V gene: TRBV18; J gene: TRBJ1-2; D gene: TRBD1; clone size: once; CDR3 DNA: TGTGCCAGCTCACCATCGACAGGGGGCGGGCTTGGCTACACCTTC; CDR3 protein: CASSPSTGGGLGYTF
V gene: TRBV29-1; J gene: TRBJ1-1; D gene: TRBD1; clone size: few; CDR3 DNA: TGCAGCACCCACAGGGGGGGGATGAACACTGAAGCTTTCTTT; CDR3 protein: CSTHRGGMNTEAFF
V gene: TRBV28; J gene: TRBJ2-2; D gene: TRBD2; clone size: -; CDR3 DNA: TGTGCCAGCAGAATGGGGGGGACCGGGGAGCTGTTTTTT; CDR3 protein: CASRMGGTGELFF
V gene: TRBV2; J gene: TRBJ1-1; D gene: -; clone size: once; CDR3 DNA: TGTGCCATCACGATTCGGGGGACTGAAGCTTTCTTT; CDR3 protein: CAITIRGTEAFF
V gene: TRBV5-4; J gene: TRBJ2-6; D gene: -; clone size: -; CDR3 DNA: TGTGCCAGCAGTCAGACGGGGTTTGGGGCCAACGTCCTGACTTTC; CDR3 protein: CASSQTGFGANVLTF
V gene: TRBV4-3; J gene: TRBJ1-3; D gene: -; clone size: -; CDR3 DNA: TGCGCCAGCAGCCAAACCGGCGCTACAGGGACCTCTGGAAACACCATATATTTT; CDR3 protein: CASSQTGATGTSGNTIYF
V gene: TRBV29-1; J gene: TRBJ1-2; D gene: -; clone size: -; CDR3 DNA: TGCAGCGTACGACAGGATGGCTACACCTTC; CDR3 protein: CSVRQDGYTF
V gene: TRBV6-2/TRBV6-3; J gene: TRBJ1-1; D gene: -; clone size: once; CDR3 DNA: TGTGCCAGCAGTTACGGAGGGAAAGGAGAGAACACTGAAGCTTTCTTT; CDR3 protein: CASSYGGKGENTEAFF
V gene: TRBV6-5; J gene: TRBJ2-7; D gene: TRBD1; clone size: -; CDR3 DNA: TGTGCCAGCAACACACAGGGGCCCAGATACGAGCAGTACTTC; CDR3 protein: CASNTQGPRYEQYF
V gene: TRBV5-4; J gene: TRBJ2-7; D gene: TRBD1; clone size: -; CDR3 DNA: TGTGCCAGCAGCTTGGGAGGGCAGGGGGCATCTTACTACGAGCAGTACTTC; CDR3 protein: CASSLGGQGASYYEQYF